The rows below give T cell receptor beta chains drawn from one sample of a study of early T cells in non-severe SARS-CoV-2 infection. TCRdb processed the 5' RACE reads anew with MiXCR; each CDR3 protein has one entry. The table includes about 70,000 distinct CDR3 sequences, 10% detected once. The input for sequencing was whole blood, taken at baseline. The receptors come from an adult who was a healthcare worker with PCR-confirmed SARS-CoV-2 infection or an uninfected control (not recorded which). Both conserved end residues are part of each CDR3. Each record gives: J gene, V gene, D gene, clone size, CDR3 protein, CDR3 DNA. The D gene is left open where the match is weak. Clone size is shown for a subset of rows, as once, few, many or a class of expanded clone.

>TRBJ2-1|TRBV27|TRBD2|many
CASSQTSGSLNEQFF
TGTGCCAGCAGTCAGACTAGCGGGAGTCTTAATGAGCAGTTCTTC
>TRBJ2-7|TRBV18|-|many
CASSPLPDSYEQYF
TGTGCCAGCTCACCCCTTCCCGACTCCTACGAGCAGTACTTC
>TRBJ2-1|TRBV27|-|many
CASHSLGYYNEQFF
TGTGCCAGCCACTCTCTTGGGTACTACAATGAGCAGTTCTTC
>TRBJ2-5|TRBV29-1|-|-
CSVDVTRETQYF
TGCAGCGTTGATGTCACGCGAGAGACCCAGTACTTC
>TRBJ1-1|TRBV9|-|-
CASSVEGENTEAFF
TGTGCCAGCAGCGTAGAGGGCGAGAACACTGAAGCTTTCTTT
>TRBJ2-5|TRBV11-2|TRBD1|many
CASQKTGTGYQETQYF
TGTGCCAGCCAAAAAACCGGGACAGGATACCAAGAGACCCAGTACTTC
>TRBJ2-7|TRBV20-1|TRBD2|-
CSAARLAGVLEQYF
TGCAGTGCCGCCCGTCTAGCGGGAGTTTTGGAGCAGTACTTC
>TRBJ2-4|TRBV29-1|-|-
CSGAATGQNIQYF
TGCAGCGGGGCCGCAACCGGGCAAAACATTCAGTACTTC
>TRBJ2-2|TRBV6-5|TRBD1|many
CASSPTGQGEAGELFF
TGTGCCAGCAGCCCCACGGGACAGGGGGAGGCCGGGGAGCTGTTTTTT
>TRBJ2-2|TRBV29-1|TRBD2|-
CSGGLAGPPTGELFF
TGCAGCGGGGGACTAGCGGGACCTCCCACCGGGGAGCTGTTTTTT
>TRBJ2-7|TRBV9|-|-
CASSGDLAYEQYF
TGTGCCAGCAGCGGGGACCTCGCCTACGAGCAGTACTTC
>TRBJ1-3|TRBV7-2|-|few
CASSSTGNTIYF
TGTGCCAGCAGCTCGACAGGAAACACCATATATTTT
>TRBJ1-1|TRBV29-1|TRBD1|few
CSVEVGQLGTEAFF
TGCAGCGTTGAAGTGGGACAGTTGGGCACTGAAGCTTTCTTT
>TRBJ2-3|TRBV12-3/TRBV12-4|TRBD1|-
CASSSWTGTSTDTQYF
TGTGCCAGCAGTTCCTGGACAGGCACTAGCACAGATACGCAGTATTTT
>TRBJ2-2|TRBV29-1|TRBD1|few
CSVTRDRATGELFF
TGCAGCGTCACCCGGGACAGGGCAACCGGGGAGCTGTTTTTT
>TRBJ1-1|TRBV6-4|-|many
CASSHGAQPELNTEAFF
TGTGCCAGCAGCCACGGGGCACAACCTGAACTTAACACTGAAGCTTTCTTT
>TRBJ2-2|TRBV7-9|-|few
CASSLLGDTGELFF
TGTGCCAGCAGCTTATTGGGAGACACCGGGGAGCTGTTTTTT
>TRBJ1-1|TRBV5-5|-|few
CASSLEGRQVNTEAFF
TGTGCCAGCAGCTTGGAAGGGCGGCAGGTGAACACTGAAGCTTTCTTT
>TRBJ1-5|TRBV20-1|-|many
CSARAGVEPQHF
TGCAGTGCTAGGGCGGGGGTTGAGCCCCAGCATTTT
>TRBJ2-2|TRBV11-2|TRBD2|many
CASSSGLAVTGELFF
TGTGCCAGCAGCTCGGGACTAGCAGTCACCGGGGAGCTGTTTTTT
>TRBJ1-1|TRBV7-2|-|few
CASSSRQHSEAFF
TGTGCCAGCAGCTCCCGACAGCATAGTGAAGCTTTCTTT
>TRBJ2-5|TRBV11-2|-|many
CASSNQETQYF
TGTGCCAGCAGCAACCAAGAGACCCAGTACTTC
>TRBJ1-1|TRBV28|-|few
CASTGTTREAFF
TGTGCCAGCACCGGGACCACAAGAGAAGCTTTCTTT
>TRBJ2-7|TRBV12-3/TRBV12-4|-|few
CASRTDEDEQYF
TGTGCCAGCAGGACAGACGAAGACGAGCAGTACTTC
>TRBJ2-3|TRBV6-5|TRBD2|many
CASSYTGTSGSDTQYF
TGTGCCAGCAGTTACACCGGGACTAGCGGTTCAGATACGCAGTATTTT
>TRBJ1-1|TRBV6-2/TRBV6-3|TRBD1|-
CASTHAGGTEAFF
TGTGCCAGCACCCACGCAGGGGGCACTGAAGCTTTCTTT
>TRBJ1-1|TRBV24-1|-|few
CATRGQQKTEAFF
TGTGCCACCAGGGGACAACAAAAGACTGAAGCTTTCTTT
>TRBJ1-5|TRBV6-2/TRBV6-3|-|few
CASSGTSRSQPQHF
TGTGCCAGCAGCGGGACCTCCCGGAGTCAGCCCCAGCATTTT
>TRBJ2-5|TRBV13|-|many
CASSHGVETQYF
TGTGCCAGCAGTCACGGGGTGGAGACCCAGTACTTC
>TRBJ1-1|TRBV28|TRBD1|once
CASSWDRATEAFF
TGTGCCAGCAGCTGGGACAGGGCCACTGAAGCTTTCTTT
>TRBJ1-2|TRBV30|-|many
CAWRRTDGTYGYTF
TGTGCCTGGAGGAGGACCGACGGTACTTATGGCTACACCTTC
>TRBJ2-3|TRBV19|-|few
CASSISGSPTDTQYF
TGTGCCAGTAGTATATCAGGATCCCCCACAGATACGCAGTATTTT
>TRBJ1-1|TRBV5-1|TRBD1|many
CASSSSGTGVEAFF
TGCGCCAGCAGCTCCTCCGGGACAGGGGTTGAAGCTTTCTTT
>TRBJ2-1|TRBV5-1|-|-
CASSEATGTFSDEQFF
TGCGCCAGCAGTGAAGCTACCGGGACTTTTTCGGATGAGCAGTTCTTC
>TRBJ1-2|TRBV3-1|-|many
CASSQDEGVGGYTF
TGTGCCAGCAGCCAAGATGAAGGCGTAGGAGGCTACACCTTC
>TRBJ2-3|TRBV7-3|-|-
CASSLTLASDTQYF
TGTGCCAGCAGCTTAACCCTAGCTTCGGATACGCAGTATTTT
>TRBJ2-5|TRBV24-1|-|many
CATSDRGQQQETQYF
TGTGCCACCAGTGACCGAGGACAGCAACAAGAGACCCAGTACTTC
>TRBJ2-7|TRBV6-5|TRBD1|few
CASSAPGQGAQQYF
TGTGCCAGCAGCGCCCCCGGACAGGGGGCACAGCAGTACTTC
>TRBJ2-1|TRBV19|TRBD2|many
CASTPGWLAGVSEQFF
TGTGCCAGTACCCCGGGTTGGCTAGCGGGAGTTTCTGAGCAGTTCTTC
>TRBJ1-2|TRBV11-2|TRBD1|-
CASSPGQGSYGYTF
TGTGCCAGCAGCCCAGGACAGGGCAGCTATGGCTACACCTTC
>TRBJ1-1|TRBV6-2/TRBV6-3|-|-
CASRTNTEASF
TGTGCCAGCAGAACGAACACTGAAGCTTCCTTT
>TRBJ2-4|TRBV20-1|TRBD2|few
CSARVTGRDIQYF
TGCAGTGCTAGAGTTACGGGGAGGGACATTCAGTACTTC